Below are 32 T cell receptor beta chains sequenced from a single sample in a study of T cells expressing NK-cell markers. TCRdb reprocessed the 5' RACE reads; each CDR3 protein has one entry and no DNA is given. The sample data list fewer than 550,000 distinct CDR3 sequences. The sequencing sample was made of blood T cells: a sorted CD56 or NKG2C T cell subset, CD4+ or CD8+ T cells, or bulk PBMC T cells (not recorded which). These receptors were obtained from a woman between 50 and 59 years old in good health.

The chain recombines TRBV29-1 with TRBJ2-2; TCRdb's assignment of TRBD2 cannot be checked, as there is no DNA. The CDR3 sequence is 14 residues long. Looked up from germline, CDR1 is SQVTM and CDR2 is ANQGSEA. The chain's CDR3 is CSVARQGGPGELFF.

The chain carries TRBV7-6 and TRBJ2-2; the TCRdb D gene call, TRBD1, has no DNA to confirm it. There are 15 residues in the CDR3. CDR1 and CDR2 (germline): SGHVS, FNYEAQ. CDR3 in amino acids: CASSYSRVFPGELFF.

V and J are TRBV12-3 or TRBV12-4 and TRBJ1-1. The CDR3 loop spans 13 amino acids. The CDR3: CASKSGANTEAFF.

CDR3 sequence: CASLKLDRRGANVLTF. This sequence joins TRBV6-1 and TRBJ2-6; the D call from TCRdb, TRBD1, cannot be confirmed without DNA. Germline lookup yields CDR1 MNHNS and CDR2 SASEGT. The CDR3 spans 16 residues.

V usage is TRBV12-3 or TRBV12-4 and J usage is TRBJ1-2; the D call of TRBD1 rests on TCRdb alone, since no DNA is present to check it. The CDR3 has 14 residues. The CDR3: CASGWTGVNYGYTF.

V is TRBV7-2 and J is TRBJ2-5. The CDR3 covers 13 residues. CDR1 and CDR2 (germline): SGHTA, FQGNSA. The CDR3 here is CASSSNTGGTQYF.

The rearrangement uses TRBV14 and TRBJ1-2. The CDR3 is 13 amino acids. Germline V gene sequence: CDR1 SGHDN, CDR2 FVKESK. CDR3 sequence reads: CASSQDVGYGYTF.

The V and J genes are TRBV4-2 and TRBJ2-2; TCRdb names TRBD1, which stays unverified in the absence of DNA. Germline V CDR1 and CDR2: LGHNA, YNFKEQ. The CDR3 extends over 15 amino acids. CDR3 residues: CASSQETRDTGELFF.

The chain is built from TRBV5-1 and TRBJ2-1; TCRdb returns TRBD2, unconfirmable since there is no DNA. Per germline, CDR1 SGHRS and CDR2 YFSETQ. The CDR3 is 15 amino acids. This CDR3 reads CASSFIAGSYNEQFF.

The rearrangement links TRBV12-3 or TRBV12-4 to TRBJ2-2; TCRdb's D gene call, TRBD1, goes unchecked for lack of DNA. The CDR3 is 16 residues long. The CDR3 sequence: CASSGPGRVNTGELFF.

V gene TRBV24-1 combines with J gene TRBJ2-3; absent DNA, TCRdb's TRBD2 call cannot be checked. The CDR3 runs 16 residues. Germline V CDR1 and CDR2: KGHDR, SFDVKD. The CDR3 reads CATSDPTRLSADTQYF.

Here the CDR3 reads CASTSTSGSYNEQFF. J is TRBJ2-1 and V is TRBV28; TCRdb calls TRBD2, which cannot be checked without DNA. The CDR3 totals 15 residues. In germline, CDR1 is MDHEN, CDR2 SYDVKM.

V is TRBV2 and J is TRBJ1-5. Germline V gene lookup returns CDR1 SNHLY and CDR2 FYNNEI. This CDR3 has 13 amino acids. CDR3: CASSEDGDGSQHF. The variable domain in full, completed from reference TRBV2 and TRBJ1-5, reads EPEVTQTPSHQVTQMGQEVILRCVPISNHLYFYWYRQILGQKVEFLVSFYNNEISEKSEIFDDQFSVERPDGSNFTLKIRSTKLEDSAMYFCASSEDGDGSQHFGDGTRLSIL.

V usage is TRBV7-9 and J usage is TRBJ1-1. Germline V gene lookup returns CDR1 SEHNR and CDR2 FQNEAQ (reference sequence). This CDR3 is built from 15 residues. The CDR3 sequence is CASSLGVGWDTEAFF.

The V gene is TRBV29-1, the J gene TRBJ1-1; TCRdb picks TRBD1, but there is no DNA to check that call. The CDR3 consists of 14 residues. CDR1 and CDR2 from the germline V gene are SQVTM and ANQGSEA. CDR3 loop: CSALKGTVGTEAFF. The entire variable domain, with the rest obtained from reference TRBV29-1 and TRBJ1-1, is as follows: SAVISQKPSRDICQRGTSLTIQCQVDSQVTMMFWYRQQPGQSLTLIATANQGSEATYESGFVIDKFPISRPNLTFSTLTVSNMSPEDSSIYLCSALKGTVGTEAFFGQGTRLTVV.

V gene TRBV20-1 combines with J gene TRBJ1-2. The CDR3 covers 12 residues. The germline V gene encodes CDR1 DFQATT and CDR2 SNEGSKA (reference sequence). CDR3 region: CSASTGPYGYTF.

CDR3 residues: CASSLDSVYGYTF. The genes are TRBV5-1 and TRBJ1-2. The germline V gene encodes CDR1 SGHRS and CDR2 YFSETQ. This CDR3 has 13 residues.

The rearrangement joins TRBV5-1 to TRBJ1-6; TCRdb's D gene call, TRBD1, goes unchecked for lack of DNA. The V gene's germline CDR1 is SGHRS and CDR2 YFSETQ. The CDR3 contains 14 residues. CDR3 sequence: CASSLTGPGSPLHF.

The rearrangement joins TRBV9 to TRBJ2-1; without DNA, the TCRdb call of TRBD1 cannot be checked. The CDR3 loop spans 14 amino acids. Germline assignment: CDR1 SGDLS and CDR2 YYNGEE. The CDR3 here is CASSPLEDSNEQFF.

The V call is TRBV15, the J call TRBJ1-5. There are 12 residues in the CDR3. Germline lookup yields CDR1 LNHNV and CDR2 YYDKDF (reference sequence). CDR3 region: CATSRDGQPQHF.

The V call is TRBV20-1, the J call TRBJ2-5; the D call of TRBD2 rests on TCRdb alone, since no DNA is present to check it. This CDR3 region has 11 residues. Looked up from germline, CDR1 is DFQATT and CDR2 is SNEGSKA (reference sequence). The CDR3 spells CSARRVETQYF.

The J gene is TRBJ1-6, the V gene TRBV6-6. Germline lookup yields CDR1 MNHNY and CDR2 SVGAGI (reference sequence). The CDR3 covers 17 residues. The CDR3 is CASTTVGERSYNSPLHF.

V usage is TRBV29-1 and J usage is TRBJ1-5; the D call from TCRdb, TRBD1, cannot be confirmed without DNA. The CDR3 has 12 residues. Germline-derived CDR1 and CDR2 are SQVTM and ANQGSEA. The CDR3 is CSPVGPHQPQHF.

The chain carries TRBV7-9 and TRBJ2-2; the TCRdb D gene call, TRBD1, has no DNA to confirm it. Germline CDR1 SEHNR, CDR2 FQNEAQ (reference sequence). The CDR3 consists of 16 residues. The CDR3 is CASSTLTGTNTGELFF.

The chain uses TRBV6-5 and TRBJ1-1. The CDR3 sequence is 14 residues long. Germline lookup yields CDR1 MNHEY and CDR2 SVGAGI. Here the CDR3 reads CASKNGGRNTEAFF.

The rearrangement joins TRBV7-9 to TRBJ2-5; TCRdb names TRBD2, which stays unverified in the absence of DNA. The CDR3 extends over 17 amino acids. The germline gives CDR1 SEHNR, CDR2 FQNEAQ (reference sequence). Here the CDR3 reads CASSLLAGEEPQETQYF.

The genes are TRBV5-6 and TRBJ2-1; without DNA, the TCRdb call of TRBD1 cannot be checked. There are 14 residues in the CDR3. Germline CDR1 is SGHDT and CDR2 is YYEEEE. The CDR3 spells CASSLAPGADEQFF.

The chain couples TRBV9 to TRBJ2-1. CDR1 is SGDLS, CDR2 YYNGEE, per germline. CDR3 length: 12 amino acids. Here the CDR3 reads CASSAADFEQFF.

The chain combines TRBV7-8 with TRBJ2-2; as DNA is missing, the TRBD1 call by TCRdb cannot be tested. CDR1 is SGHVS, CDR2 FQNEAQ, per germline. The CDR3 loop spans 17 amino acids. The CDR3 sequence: CASRPGPGQGSTGELFF. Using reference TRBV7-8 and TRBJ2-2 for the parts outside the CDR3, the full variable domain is GAGVSQSPRYKVAKRGQDVALRCDPISGHVSLFWYQQALGQGPEFLTYFQNEAQLDKSGLPSDRFFAERPEGSVSTLKIQRTQQEDSAVYLCASRPGPGQGSTGELFFGEGSRLTVL.

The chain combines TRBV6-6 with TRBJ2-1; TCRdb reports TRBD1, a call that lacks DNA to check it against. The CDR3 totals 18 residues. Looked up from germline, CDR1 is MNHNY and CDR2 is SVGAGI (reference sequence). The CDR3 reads CASKGASHTEGSYNEQFF.

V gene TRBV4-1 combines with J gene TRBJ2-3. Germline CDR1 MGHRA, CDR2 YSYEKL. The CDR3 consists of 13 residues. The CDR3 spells CASSQGFYDTQYF.

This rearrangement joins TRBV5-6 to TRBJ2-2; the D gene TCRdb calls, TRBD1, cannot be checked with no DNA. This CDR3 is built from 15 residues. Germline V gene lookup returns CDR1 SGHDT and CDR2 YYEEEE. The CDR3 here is CASSLWAGVTGELFF. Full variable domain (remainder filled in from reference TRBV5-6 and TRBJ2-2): DAGVTQSPTHLIKTRGQQVTLRCSPKSGHDTVSWYQQALGQGPQFIFQYYEEEERQRGNFPDRFSGHQFPNYSSELNVNALLLGDSALYLCASSLWAGVTGELFFGEGSRLTVL.